This TCR beta chain comes out of a study of response to subunit inactivated influenza vaccine. Regarding the study as a whole: It was suggested by the authors that few new T cells are recruited by each seasonal influenza vaccination.

Germline CDR1 and CDR2: SGHDN and FVKESK. CDR3 size: 18 residues. V shed 3 bases, J shed 6 bases, and the junction held 16 bases outside the gene matches. A word on this clonotype: Antigen: not known.

TCRdb ran MiXCR on the RT-PCR reads and lists one entry per CDR3 protein. The table shows some 500,000 distinct CDR3 sequences, with approximately 17% occurring only once. This clonotype was sampled from a man between 45 and 75 years old who received an inactivated influenza vaccine. The rearrangement links TRBV14 to TRBJ2-2; TRBD1 aligns across 7 bases. Sequencing was performed on CD4+ T cells sorted from PBMCs, taken less than 25 months after vaccination. The CDR3 protein is CASSHWGFGQEQSGELFF. In DNA form, the CDR3 reads TGTGCCAGCAGCCATTGGGGCTTTGGACAGGAACAATCCGGGGAGCTGTTTTTT.